One sample yielded the 28 T cell receptor beta chains listed below, sequenced in a study of OX40 agonist ivuxolimab in advanced cancers. TCRdb's copy holds only in-frame clones and misses some; the assay was immunoSEQ multiplex PCR. The sample has about 25,000 clones; 70% to 90% are singletons. The source was CD4+ or CD8+ T cells sorted from blood, collected in a trial of the OX40 agonist ivuxolimab. These receptor sequences come from an adult with an advanced solid tumor such as melanoma, head and neck, liver or kidney cancer.

The CDR3 DNA reads TGCGCCACCTCCGGGACTAGCGGGGGAGGAGAGACCCAGTACTTC. This gives the protein CATSGTSGGGETQYF. The chain joins TRBV5-1 to TRBJ2-5, with 14 bases fitting TRBD2. The J segment lost 4 bases and the V segment lost 9 bases, leaving 8 bases of the junction unmatched. CDR1 is SGHRS, CDR2 YFSETQ, per germline. The CDR3 is 15 amino acids.

This sequence joins TRBV28 and TRBJ2-5, with 8 bases aligning to TRBD2. Trimming removed 6 bases from V and 5 bases from J; junction bases left unmatched: 8. Germline CDR1 MDHEN, CDR2 SYDVKM. The CDR3 sequence is 14 residues long. CDR3 protein: CASRPGLVFETQYF. In DNA form, the CDR3 reads TGTGCCAGCAGACCGGGACTAGTTTTCGAGACCCAGTACTTC.

The chain employs TRBV30 and TRBJ2-7, with a weak D call TRBD2 (5 bases). The length of the CDR3 is 12 residues. CDR1 GTSNPN and CDR2 SVGIG come from the germline V gene (reference sequence). V was clipped by 1 base and J by 6 bases, with 10 bases between them. This CDR3 is CAWSAGAGEQYF. CDR3 coding DNA: TGTGCCTGGAGTGCTGGCGCGGGCGAGCAGTACTTC. Full variable domain (outside the CDR3, taken from reference TRBV30 and TRBJ2-7): SQTIHQWPATLVQPVGSPLSLECTVEGTSNPNLYWYRQAAGRGLQLLFYSVGIGQISSEVPQNLSASRPQDRQFILSSKKLLLSDSGFYLCAWSAGAGEQYFGPGTRLTVT.

CDR3 in amino acids: CAWSQGVYRDEQFF. The CDR3 DNA reads as TGTGCCTGGAGTCAAGGTGTATATCGTGATGAGCAGTTCTTC. The chain links TRBV30 to TRBJ2-1; D gene ambiguous. Germline V gene data show CDR1 as GTSNPN and CDR2 as SVGIG (reference sequence). V was shortened by 2 bases and J by 8 bases, with 16 bases between the two germline ends. This CDR3 comprises 14 residues.

This clone was picked up one time. The chain uses TRBV21-1 and TRBJ2-1; TRBD1 is the table's D call and was not checked against the DNA. TRBV21-1 is recorded as a pseudogene. The CDR3 extends over 12 amino acids. The CDR3 nucleotides read TGTGCCAGCAGCAAACAGGGCCATGAGCAGTTCTTC. This sequence encodes CASSKQGHEQFF.

J is TRBJ1-2 and V is TRBV2; the D is unclear. Trimming took off 4 bases at V and 4 bases at J, with 13 bases between the two ends. The germline gives CDR1 SNHLY, CDR2 FYNNEI. The CDR3 runs to 14 residues. The CDR3 region has the DNA TGTGCCAGCAGTGGGGCAGGAATCTCCTATGGCTACACCTTC. It translates to CASSGAGISYGYTF. The entire variable domain, with the rest obtained from reference TRBV2 and TRBJ1-2, is as follows: EPEVTQTPSHQVTQMGQEVILRCVPISNHLYFYWYRQILGQKVEFLVSFYNNEISEKSEIFDDQFSVERPDGSNFTLKIRSTKLEDSAMYFCASSGAGISYGYTFGSGTRLTVV.

The chain uses TRBV6-1 and TRBJ1-2; D remains ambiguous. Trimming took 7 bases from V and 7 from J, leaving 16 bases between them. The CDR3 runs to 13 residues. Germline CDR1 is MNHNS and CDR2 is SASEGT. The CDR3 region is CASTHPGMGGYTF. The CDR3 coding sequence is TGTGCCAGCACCCACCCGGGGATGGGTGGCTACACCTTC.

This clone was seen a few times. The rearrangement joins TRBV7-8 to TRBJ2-7; 9 bases match TRBD1. This CDR3 has 15 amino acids. From germline, CDR1 is SGHVS and CDR2 FQNEAQ. Germline trimming cut 2 bases from V and 5 bases from J; bases unmatched to any gene: 7. The CDR3: CASSLMGTGLDEQYF. The CDR3, as DNA: TGTGCCAGCAGCTTAATGGGGACAGGGTTGGACGAGCAGTACTTC.

This sequence joins TRBV27 and TRBJ2-1; 8 positions agree with TRBD2. CDR3 length equals 20 residues. Germline loops: CDR1 MNHEY, CDR2 SMNVEV (reference sequence). V shed 0 bases and J 9 bases; nucleotides not matched to a gene: 22. The CDR3 sequence: CASSLSPPGGPSLQWAEQFF. CDR3 coding DNA: TGTGCCAGCAGTTTATCCCCCCCGGGAGGGCCGTCTTTACAATGGGCTGAGCAGTTCTTC.

J is TRBJ1-2 and V is TRBV19; 8 bases are a match to TRBD1. Germline V gives CDR1 LNHDA, CDR2 SQIVND (reference sequence). The CDR3 contains 14 residues. Germline trimming cut 6 bases from V and 4 bases from J; bases unmatched to any gene: 7. CDR3 loop: CASSDRGSIYGYTF. The CDR3 region has the DNA TGTGCCAGTAGCGACAGGGGAAGCATCTATGGCTACACCTTC.

This clone has only one observation. The chain combines TRBV15 with TRBJ1-1, with D perhaps matching TRBD1 (5 bases). This CDR3 has 16 residues. Germline loops: CDR1 LNHNV, CDR2 YYDKDF (reference sequence). Trimming shortened V by 1 base and J by 5 bases, and 17 bases separated the two germline ends. CDR3 sequence: CATSRGGSKGSTEAFF. The CDR3 region has the DNA TGTGCCACCAGCAGAGGGGGAAGTAAGGGGAGTACTGAAGCTTTCTTT.

The chain combines TRBV6-5 with TRBJ2-1; D is uncertain. V dropped 0 bases and J dropped 8 bases, with 8 bases sitting between them. The CDR3 sequence is 13 residues long. Germline-derived CDR1 and CDR2 are MNHEY and SVGAGI. The chain's CDR3 is CASSYSRIHEQFF. The CDR3 nucleotides read TGTGCCAGCAGTTACTCTAGGATCCATGAGCAGTTCTTC.

V and J are TRBV27 and TRBJ1-5; 8 bases fit TRBD1. V gave up 0 bases and J gave up 7 bases; unmatched junction bases: 8. This CDR3 has 16 amino acids. Germline V gives CDR1 MNHEY, CDR2 SMNVEV (reference sequence). The DNA of the CDR3 is TGTGCCAGCAGTTTATCCCCCACAGGGGGTGGCCAGCCCCAGCATTTT. This encodes CASSLSPTGGGQPQHF.

This clone was found once. This chain links TRBV27 with TRBJ2-7, with D perhaps TRBD1 (5 bases). Between the trimmed V and J ends, which lost 1 base and 3 bases, there was a span of 7 bases. This CDR3 has 13 residues. Germline V gene sequence: CDR1 MNHEY, CDR2 SMNVEV (reference sequence). The chain's CDR3 is CASSLLGDYEQYF. In nucleotides, the CDR3 is TGTGCCAGCAGTTTATTAGGGGACTACGAGCAGTACTTC.

This clone was detected once. This chain links TRBV27 with TRBJ2-2; 9 positions agree with TRBD1. Germline V CDR1 and CDR2: MNHEY, SMNVEV (reference sequence). This CDR3 has 14 residues. The V and J ends lost 6 bases and 8 bases, in that order; junction bases with no gene match: 7. The CDR3 DNA follows: TGTGCCAGCAGCATACAGGGGGCGGGAGGGGAGCTGTTTTTT. This codes for CASSIQGAGGELFF.

This chain uses TRBV12-2 with TRBJ2-7; the table's D call, TRBD1, has no DNA check behind it. TRBV12-2 is annotated as a pseudogene. This CDR3 has 15 amino acids. CDR3 in DNA: TGTGCAAGTCGCTTAGAACCGACAACCAGTTCCGAGCAGTACTTC. The encoded protein is CASRLEPTTSSEQYF.

This clone is a singleton in its sample. The chain links TRBV19 to TRBJ2-5; TRBD1 aligns across 9 bases. Germline V CDR1 and CDR2: LNHDA, SQIVND (reference sequence). Germline trimming cut 6 bases from V and 4 bases from J; bases unmatched to any gene: 12. The CDR3 runs to 16 residues. CDR3 sequence (DNA): TGTGCCAGTAGAAACCTACAGGGGGCTTTAGGAGAGACCCAGTACTTC. It translates to CASRNLQGALGETQYF.

The table lists this clone with a few counts. The V call is TRBV4-1, the J call TRBJ1-1; no clear D gene. This CDR3 spans 15 amino acids. With 1 base removed from V and 1 base from J, the gap between germline ends came to 10 bases. CDR1 and CDR2 (germline): MGHRA, YSYEKL. This chain's CDR3 is CASSQVTVGNTEAFF. The CDR3 DNA is TGCGCCAGCAGCCAAGTAACAGTTGGGAACACTGAAGCTTTCTTT.

The chain employs TRBV4-2 and TRBJ2-7; D might be TRBD1 or TRBD2, each matching 5 bases. The V gene lost 4 bases and the J gene lost 3 bases, with 13 bases spanning the gap. There are 14 residues in the CDR3. The germline CDR1 and CDR2 sequences are LGHNA and YNFKEQ. This CDR3 is CASSPRDGVYEQYF. DNA of the CDR3: TGTGCCAGCAGCCCAAGGGACGGGGTCTACGAGCAGTACTTC.

This clone appeared once. The chain has TRBV6-5 and TRBJ1-1; the D is unclear. Germline loops: CDR1 MNHEY, CDR2 SVGAGI. CDR3 length: 12 amino acids. Trimming took 2 bases from V and 8 from J, leaving 9 bases between them. The CDR3 spells CASSYGQLEAFF. The CDR3 coding sequence is TGTGCCAGCAGTTACGGCCAGTTAGAAGCTTTCTTT.

The chain is built from TRBV6-5 and TRBJ2-7, with D perhaps matching TRBD1 (6 bases). Trimming stripped 4 bases from V and 6 bases from J, with 13 bases between. Looked up from germline, CDR1 is MNHEY and CDR2 is SVGAGI. The CDR3 covers 13 residues. The DNA for the CDR3 is TGTGCCAGCAGTTCAACCCGGGACACCGAGCAGTACTTC. Its protein product is CASSSTRDTEQYF.

The rearrangement uses TRBV2 and TRBJ1-4; 7 bases are a match to TRBD1. The V and J ends lost 5 bases and 6 bases, in that order; junction bases with no gene match: 9. This CDR3 has 15 amino acids. Germline loops: CDR1 SNHLY, CDR2 FYNNEI. The CDR3 DNA sequence: TGTGCCAGCAGTAAAGGGACAGAGGGACATGAAAAACTGTTTTTT. As protein: CASSKGTEGHEKLFF.

This clone was counted a few times. The J gene is TRBJ1-1, the V gene TRBV6-4; a weak D match, TRBD1 (6 bases). Germline CDR1 reads MRHNA; CDR2 reads SNTAGT. V was pared by 3 bases and J by 1 base, with 9 bases between. The CDR3 consists of 14 residues. CDR3 DNA sequence: TGTGCCAGCAGTGAAAGGGGGGCGAACACTGAAGCTTTCTTT. This codes for CASSERGANTEAFF.

The chain has TRBV15 and TRBJ1-2, with 7 positions matching TRBD1. Germline V gene lookup returns CDR1 LNHNV and CDR2 YYDKDF (reference sequence). J gave up 1 base and V 3 bases, and 5 bases lay outside the gene matches. The CDR3 runs to 15 residues. The CDR3 here is CATSSGTDNNYGYTF. The CDR3 DNA is TGTGCCACCAGCAGCGGGACAGACAATAACTATGGCTACACCTTC. Together with reference TRBV15 and TRBJ1-2, the CDR3 gives the full variable domain: DAMVIQNPRYQVTQFGKPVTLSCSQTLNHNVMYWYQQKSSQAPKLLFHYYDKDFNNEADTPDNFQSRRPNTSFCFLDIRSPGLGDTAMYLCATSSGTDNNYGYTFGSGTRLTVV.

The chain uses TRBV30 and TRBJ1-2; D unclear. The length of the CDR3 is 11 residues. Between the trimmed V and J ends, which lost 4 bases and 7 bases, there was a span of 10 bases. The germline gives CDR1 GTSNPN, CDR2 SVGIG (reference sequence). The chain's CDR3 is CAWIGLLGYTF. The CDR3 DNA is TGTGCCTGGATTGGCCTCCTTGGCTACACCTTC.

The chain couples TRBV9 to TRBJ2-3, with 9 bases lining up with TRBD2. After removal of 6 bases from V and 6 bases from J, the junction contained 11 bases not matched to a gene. The CDR3 runs 15 residues. Germline CDR1 SGDLS, CDR2 YYNGEE. The CDR3 nucleotides are TGTGCCAGCACCCGGACTAGCGCTCACTACGATACGCAGTATTTT. Its translation is CASTRTSAHYDTQYF.

V usage is TRBV11-1 and J usage is TRBJ2-7, with TRBD2 as a possible D gene (5 bases). The CDR3 covers 13 residues. Per the germline V gene, CDR1 is SGHAT and CDR2 is FQDESV (reference sequence). Between the trimmed V and J ends, which lost 3 bases and 4 bases, there was a span of 10 bases. CDR3 DNA: TGTGCCAGCAGCTTCGGGATCAATTACGAGCAGTACTTC. Protein: CASSFGINYEQYF.

This rearrangement joins TRBV25-1 to TRBJ1-1; D ambiguous. This CDR3 region has 11 residues. Between the trimmed V and J ends, which lost 4 bases and 10 bases, there was a span of 10 bases. The germline CDR1 and CDR2 sequences are MGHDK and SYGVNS. In nucleotides, the CDR3 is TGTGCCAGCAGTGGAGGACTCTCAGCTTTCTTT. The encoded protein is CASSGGLSAFF.